The entry below gives a single T cell receptor beta chain sequence along with its context. Its antigen is as yet unknown. These data originate in a study of cytotoxic CD8 clonotypes in ibrutinib-treated CLL. Study summary: Outcomes included approximately 24 partial and 2 complete responses; after median about 5.5 years, roughly 15 stayed remitted and approximately 12 progressed. A mean of around 270,000 productive templates and tens of thousands of productive rearrangements was obtained per sample. Broader study findings: Upon ibrutinib response clonality rose, and upon progression it fell back toward baseline. Under treatment, the uncommon public clonotypes either contracted or remained stable.

V lost 2 bases and J lost 5; bases outside the gene matches: 7. There are 15 residues in the CDR3. Germline V lookup: CDR1 MNHEY, CDR2 SVGAGI. Profiled with immunoSEQ multiplex PCR; TCRdb holds only in-frame clones, not every one. The sample carries hundreds of thousands of clones, 60% to 80% recorded once. The sample in question was PBMCs, obtained after 12 months of ibrutinib treatment. The TCR comes from a human donor with chronic lymphocytic leukemia. V gene TRBV6-5 combines with J gene TRBJ1-2; 8 nucleotides match TRBD1. The DNA for the CDR3 is TGTGCCAGCAGTTACCTCGACAGGGGCGGGTATGGCTACACCTTC. It codes for CASSYLDRGGYGYTF.